A selection of T cell receptor beta chains follows, all from one sample in a study of blood T cell repertoires in COVID-19. Sequencing was performed with immunoSEQ multiplex PCR; in TCRdb, only in-frame clones are kept and a portion is missing. This table holds more than 350,000 clones, more than 75% found once. The sequencing sample was made of peripheral blood. These receptors were collected from a woman aged 25 to 39 with COVID-19, enrolled during active disease. The CDR3 runs from the conserved cysteine through the conserved F or W. The D gene is left open where the match is weak. Where a row states a size, it is once, few, many or the class of an expanded clone; other rows omit it.

j_gene	abundance	d_gene	v_gene	CDR3aa	CDR3nt
TRBJ1-6	.	.	TRBV7-2	CASSLARSYNSPLHF	TGTGCCAGCAGCTTAGCCAGGTCCTATAATTCACCCCTCCACTTT
TRBJ2-1	.	TRBD2	TRBV5-5	CASSSGGAGGPVLPYNEQFF	TGTGCCAGCAGCTCTGGCGGAGCGGGAGGGCCAGTTCTCCCCTACAATGAGCAGTTCTTC
TRBJ1-1	.	.	TRBV5-4	CASSLGQGRTEAFF	TGTGCCAGCAGCTTGGGGCAGGGCCGCACTGAAGCTTTCTTT
TRBJ2-1	.	TRBD2	TRBV5-1	CASSGTSGLSYNEQFF	TGCGCCAGCAGCGGGACTAGCGGACTCTCCTACAATGAGCAGTTCTTC
TRBJ2-2	.	TRBD2	TRBV11-3	CASSPLAGGTGELFF	TGTGCCAGCAGCCCACTAGCGGGAGGCACCGGGGAGCTGTTTTTT
TRBJ2-2	.	TRBD1	TRBV24-1	CATSDLDRVDTGELFF	TGTGCCACCAGTGATTTGGACAGGGTCGACACCGGGGAGCTGTTTTTT
TRBJ2-3	few	TRBD1	TRBV14	CASSRTGGGSTDTQYF	TGTGCCAGCAGCCGGACAGGGGGAGGGAGCACAGATACGCAGTATTTT
TRBJ1-5	few	.	TRBV9	CASSVRGNQPQHF	TGTGCCAGCAGCGTAAGGGGGAATCAGCCCCAGCATTTT
TRBJ2-7	.	.	TRBV6-6	CASSYQGPPYEQYF	TGTGCCAGCAGTTATCAGGGTCCCCCCTACGAGCAGTACTTC
TRBJ1-2	.	.	TRBV10-3	CAISDTGNYGYTF	TGTGCCATCAGTGATACAGGGAACTATGGCTACACCTTC
TRBJ2-3	.	.	TRBV7-3	CASSTQGGTDTQYF	TGTGCCAGCAGCACACAGGGTGGGACAGATACGCAGTATTTT
TRBJ2-1	few	.	TRBV24-1	CATSDPSAGSSYNEQFF	TGTGCCACCAGTGACCCATCGGCGGGGAGCTCCTACAATGAGCAGTTCTTC
TRBJ1-3	few	.	TRBV20-1	CSASSGAGNTIYF	TGCAGTGCTAGTTCAGGGGCTGGAAACACCATATATTTT
TRBJ2-2	.	.	TRBV7-9	CASSFASVYTGELFF	TGTGCCAGCAGCTTTGCATCGGTTTACACCGGGGAGCTGTTTTTT
TRBJ2-3	.	TRBD2	TRBV9	CASSVGGLAADTQYF	TGTGCCAGCAGCGTAGGGGGACTAGCCGCAGATACGCAGTATTTT
TRBJ2-2	.	.	TRBV28	CASSLGGLELFF	TGTGCCAGCAGTTTAGGAGGTCTGGAGCTGTTTTTT
TRBJ1-3	.	.	TRBV28	CASREGGTGNTIYF	TGTGCCAGCCGAGAGGGGGGGACTGGAAACACCATATATTTT
TRBJ1-1	.	.	TRBV30	CAWSSEWSNTEAFF	TGTGCCTGGAGTTCGGAGTGGTCGAACACTGAAGCTTTCTTT
TRBJ2-3	.	TRBD1	TRBV5-6	CASSWSGTGLTDTQYF	TGTGCCAGCAGCTGGTCCGGGACAGGGTTAACAGATACGCAGTATTTT
TRBJ2-1	.	TRBD2	TRBV7-8	CASSTRASGRAVVEQFF	TGTGCCAGCAGCACACGGGCTAGCGGGAGGGCAGTGGTTGAGCAGTTCTTC
TRBJ2-1	.	.	TRBV15	CATSRTSGLSYNEQFF	TGTGCCACCAGCAGGACCTCGGGACTCTCCTACAATGAGCAGTTCTTC
TRBJ2-1	.	.	TRBV15	CATSRGGQGYNEQFF	TGTGCCACCAGCAGAGGGGGGCAGGGCTACAATGAGCAGTTCTTC
TRBJ1-5	.	.	TRBV24-1	CATSDSGRSTQHF	TGTGCCACCAGTGATAGTGGGAGGTCTACCCAGCATTTT
TRBJ2-7	.	.	TRBV28	CASSLLRQVPYEQYF	TGTGCCAGCAGTTTATTAAGGCAGGTCCCCTACGAGCAGTACTTC
TRBJ2-2	few	TRBD2	TRBV18	CASSPLGTSGSSYTGELFF	TGTGCCAGCTCACCGCTAGGGACTAGCGGGAGTAGTTACACCGGGGAGCTGTTTTTT
TRBJ2-3	.	TRBD2	TRBV9	CASSVRAGGPGDTQYF	TGTGCCAGCAGCGTGAGAGCGGGAGGGCCGGGGGATACGCAGTATTTT
TRBJ2-2	.	TRBD2	TRBV7-3	CASSLTLAGRSGELFF	TGTGCCAGCAGCTTAACCCTAGCGGGAAGGTCCGGGGAGCTGTTTTTT
TRBJ2-7	.	TRBD2	TRBV28	CASSLSTSGAYEQYF	TGTGCCAGCAGTTTGTCGACTAGCGGGGCCTACGAGCAGTACTTC